The 8 T cell receptor beta chains presented below share a single source sample, sequenced in a study of T cells in severe cutaneous drug reactions. Carbamazepine had induced Stevens-Johnson syndrome or toxic epidermal necrolysis in the sequenced donors. The iRepertoire multiplex PCR system with TCR subtype-specific primers built both bulk and single-cell libraries. TCRdb reprocessed the multiplex PCR reads and stores each CDR3 protein as one record, lacking DNA. In all, the sample yields thousands of distinct CDR3 sequences. Sequencing was carried out using cells from a skin blister. The receptors originated from a human donor with a severe cutaneous adverse drug reaction.

The chain joins TRBV13 to TRBJ1-1; TCRdb's D call of TRBD1 is untestable without DNA. This CDR3 region has 15 residues. Germline lookup yields CDR1 PRHDT and CDR2 FYEKMQ (reference sequence). The CDR3: CASSLVGQGDTEAFF.

Measured by frequency, this clonotype is large. The chain joins TRBV28 to TRBJ2-7; TCRdb calls TRBD2, which cannot be checked without DNA. The CDR3 contains 13 residues. Germline values: CDR1 MDHEN, CDR2 SYDVKM. Here the CDR3 reads CASSLAPPREQYF.

The chain employs TRBV20-1 and TRBJ2-7. This CDR3 comprises 13 residues. Germline V gives CDR1 DFQATT, CDR2 SNEGSKA (reference sequence). The CDR3: CSATPGTTYEQYF.

This chain connects TRBV7-3 to TRBJ2-7; lacking DNA, the TRBD1 call made by TCRdb goes unchecked. CDR3 length: 13 amino acids. Germline values: CDR1 SGHTA, CDR2 FQGTGA. CDR3 amino acids: CASSLRPGFEQYF.

The chain joins TRBV28 to TRBJ2-7. Germline CDR1 is MDHEN and CDR2 is SYDVKM. The CDR3 sequence is 13 residues long. This chain's CDR3 is CASSLFGLYEQYF.

V usage is TRBV12-3 or TRBV12-4 and J usage is TRBJ2-2; TCRdb's D call of TRBD2 is untestable without DNA. This CDR3 spans 16 amino acids. CDR3 protein: CASSPRGLAGSGELFF.

This chain joins TRBV28 and TRBJ2-1. CDR3 length equals 14 residues. Germline V gene sequence: CDR1 MDHEN, CDR2 SYDVKM. This CDR3 reads CASSLLSPYNEQFF. Full variable domain (outside the CDR3, taken from reference TRBV28 and TRBJ2-1): DVKVTQSSRYLVKRTGEKVFLECVQDMDHENMFWYRQDPGLGLRLIYFSYDVKMKEKGDIPEGYSVSREKKERFSLILESASTNQTSMYLCASSLLSPYNEQFFGPGTRLTVL.

The chain employs TRBV29-1 and TRBJ1-4; TCRdb proposes TRBD1, but this gene call is untestable without DNA. Germline V gene lookup returns CDR1 SQVTM and CDR2 ANQGSEA. The CDR3 runs 14 residues. The CDR3 here is CSARDRPTNEKLFF.